This TCR beta chain was documented in a study of shared clonotypes between healthy human individuals. General study results and limits: On the whole, naive subsets had larger estimated richness than memory subsets had.

Per the germline V gene, CDR1 is MDHEN and CDR2 is SYDVKM. The germline V and J ends were trimmed by 4 bases and 4 bases, with 14 bases remaining between them. CDR3 length equals 14 residues. With respect to this clone: Its matching antigen is unknown. The identical CDR3 is also encoded by other nucleotide sequences in the sample.

Genomic DNA belonging to each subset was distributed in equal measure over several immunoSEQ plates. Sequencing used immunoSEQ multiplex PCR; TCRdb keeps in-frame clones, though not all of them. The table shows 450,000 to 700,000 clones, with 95% occurring only once. Naive CD8 cells lacked CD45RO, underwent positive selection for CCR7 and left out terminally differentiated effector memory CD45RA+ cells. Every donor was a Caucasian adult from Nashville, Tennessee. Sequencing was done on a sample of naive CD8+ T cells sorted from blood. The chain recombines TRBV28 with TRBJ2-7; the D gene is possibly TRBD2 (6 bases). This sequence was found in a woman aged 25 to 45 in good health. The DNA of the CDR3 is TGTGCCAGCAGTTCCCCGGGGGTGGGATACGAGCAGTACTTC. It specifies CASSSPGVGYEQYF.